The clone carrying this T cell receptor (beta chain) was counted at least ten times. Its antigen remains unknown. The germline V gene encodes CDR1 DFQATT and CDR2 SNEGSKA (reference sequence). The CDR3 runs to 15 residues. V dropped 3 bases and J dropped 4 bases, with 16 bases sitting between them. This sample is part of a study of neurological immune-mediated disorders. The study's findings and limits: The level of TCR clonal expansion was highest in patients with HTLV-1-associated myelopathy and lowest in multiple sclerosis, where it fell below the level seen in healthy controls.

Each CDR3 protein is one row after TCRdb ran MiXCR on the 5' RACE reads. Altogether around 46,000 distinct CDR3 sequences are present, 4% to 5.5% being singletons, with the ten largest covering approximately 5.3%. The V call is TRBV20-1, the J call TRBJ2-1; TRBD2 might be the D (6 bases). The sequencing sample was made of PBMCs. The source is a woman aged 60 to 75 with multiple sclerosis. This CDR3 is CSARPPGGTYNEQFF. CDR3 nucleotide sequence: TGCAGTGCTAGGCCCCCGGGCGGGACGTACAATGAGCAGTTCTTC.